These 30 T cell receptor beta chains originate from one sample sequenced in a study of neurological immune-mediated disorders. One entry per CDR3 protein, called by TCRdb with MiXCR from the 5' RACE reads. The repertoire includes about 76,000 distinct CDR3 sequences, 15% to 20% of them detected once, and 15% sits in the top ten. The source material was PBMCs. The receptors stem from a woman between 40 and 55 years old in good health.

This clonotype was observed many times. The rearrangement joins TRBV12-3 or TRBV12-4 to TRBJ2-1, with TRBD2 as a possible D gene (5 bases). The CDR3 has 13 amino acids. The V end was cut by 6 bases, the J end by 7 bases, with 13 bases between. The CDR3 nucleotides read TGTGCCAGCAGAAGAGACGGCGGGAATGAGCAGTTCTTC. It codes for CASRRDGGNEQFF.

J is TRBJ2-1 and V is TRBV11-2; 8 positions match TRBD2. CDR1 and CDR2 (germline): SGHAT, FQNNGV. The CDR3 is 15 residues long. The junction had 5 bases not matched to a gene; V was cut back by 3 bases and J by 4 bases. The chain's CDR3 is CASSFSSGQYNEQFF. CDR3 DNA sequence: TGTGCCAGCAGCTTCTCTAGCGGGCAATACAATGAGCAGTTCTTC.

Comments on this clonotype: Just one base apart from a much larger clone, this may be a read error. V usage is TRBV20-1 and J usage is TRBJ1-3; D is unclear. CDR1 and CDR2 (germline): DFQATT, SNEGSKA (reference sequence). There are 15 residues in the CDR3. V was cut by 4 bases and J by 4 bases, with 17 bases left in between. Here the CDR3 reads CSAIASLGTGNTIYF. The CDR3 DNA sequence: TGCAGTGCTATAGCCTCATTGGGTACGGGAAACACCATATATTTT.

This clonotype was counted at least ten times. The chain couples TRBV3-1 to TRBJ2-5; D gene ambiguous. CDR1 and CDR2 from the germline V gene are LGHDT and YNNKEL (reference sequence). V lost 2 bases, J lost 5 bases, and 3 bases lay in between. There are 11 residues in the CDR3. CDR3 in DNA: TGTGCCAGCAGCCAACTCGAGACCCAGTACTTC. This gives the protein CASSQLETQYF.

This clonotype was recorded at least ten times. The chain has TRBV6-1 and TRBJ1-2, with 8 bases lining up with TRBD1. This CDR3 spans 13 amino acids. Trimming took 8 bases from V and 4 from J; bases not matched to a gene: 6. The germline V gene has CDR1 MNHNS and CDR2 SASEGT. CDR3: CASGGGQGYGYTF. The CDR3 bases are TGTGCCAGCGGTGGAGGACAGGGCTATGGCTACACCTTC.

This clonotype occurred a few times. The junction shows a germline mismatch at one end, possibly a read error. The chain links TRBV27 to TRBJ1-1, with TRBD1 identical over 8 bases. Germline V gene sequence: CDR1 MNHEY, CDR2 SMNVEV (reference sequence). The CDR3 length is 17 residues. The DNA for the CDR3 is TGTGCCAGCAGATTATCTCGGGACAGGTCTTTGGGTGGTGAAGCTTTCTTT. This translates into CASRLSRDRSLGGEAFF.

The sample holds many counts of this clonotype. This sequence joins TRBV4-3 and TRBJ1-5, with unresolved D. CDR3 length equals 14 residues. The germline V gene encodes CDR1 LGHNA and CDR2 YSLEER. With 0 bases removed from V and 0 bases from J, the gap between germline ends came to 3 bases. As DNA, the CDR3 is TGCGCCAGCAGCCAAGACCGTAGCAATCAGCCCCAGCATTTT. This gives the protein CASSQDRSNQPQHF.

This clonotype was recorded at least ten times. This chain links TRBV12-5 with TRBJ2-7, with TRBD1 matching over 8 bases. Germline V gene sequence: CDR1 LGHNT, CDR2 FRNRAP. Trimming cost V 6 bases and J 2 bases; bases outside gene matches: 15. CDR3 length equals 17 residues. The CDR3 DNA is TGTGCTAGTGGCGCCCCGACCGGGACAGGCGGAACCTACGAGCAGTACTTC. It specifies CASGAPTGTGGTYEQYF.

This clonotype was seen ten or more times. The chain joins TRBV9 to TRBJ2-3; 8 bases match TRBD2. Trimming cost V 6 bases and J 0 bases; bases outside gene matches: 3. The CDR3 consists of 14 residues. In germline, CDR1 is SGDLS, CDR2 YYNGEE. The CDR3 reads CASKRGPSTDTQYF. The CDR3 bases are TGTGCCAGCAAGCGGGGGCCGAGCACAGATACGCAGTATTTT.

In its sample, this clonotype was seen many times. J is TRBJ2-7 and V is TRBV6-1, with no clear D. This CDR3 has 13 residues. V was shortened by 7 bases and J by 0 bases, with 10 bases between the two germline ends. The V gene's germline CDR1 is MNHNS and CDR2 SASEGT. The CDR3 spells CASKPESSYEQYV. The CDR3, as DNA: TGTGCCAGCAAACCTGAGAGCTCCTACGAGCAGTACGTC.

A few counts support this clonotype. This chain uses TRBV7-2 with TRBJ1-2; TRBD1 agrees at 9 bases. V trimming: 3 bases; J trimming: 3 bases; junction bases outside the gene matches: 11. The CDR3 is 17 residues long. Germline V gene data show CDR1 as SGHTA and CDR2 as FQGNSA. CDR3 nucleotide sequence: TGTGCCAGCAGCTTGACAAGGGACAGGGCGGTCTACTATGGCTACACCTTC. Its protein is CASSLTRDRAVYYGYTF.

This clonotype was recorded many times. This rearrangement joins TRBV2 to TRBJ1-5, with TRBD1 identical over 9 bases. From germline, CDR1 is SNHLY and CDR2 FYNNEI. The CDR3 totals 15 residues. Germline trimming cut 4 bases from V and 2 bases from J; bases unmatched to any gene: 3. CDR3 nucleotide sequence: TGTGCCAGCAGTGGACAGGGGGGGGGCAATCAGCCCCAGCATTTT. Its protein is CASSGQGGGNQPQHF.

This chain connects TRBV20-1 to TRBJ1-1, with D possibly matching TRBD1 (5 bases). The CDR3 spans 14 residues. Trimming stripped 1 base from V and 1 base from J, with 10 bases between. Looked up from germline, CDR1 is DFQATT and CDR2 is SNEGSKA (reference sequence). The CDR3 here is CSARGGSSNTEAFF. The DNA for the CDR3 is TGCAGTGCTAGAGGGGGCTCATCGAACACTGAAGCTTTCTTT.

This clonotype was found many times. The rearrangement links TRBV7-8 to TRBJ2-5, with D possibly matching TRBD2 (6 bases). This CDR3 contains 16 residues. Germline values: CDR1 SGHVS, CDR2 FQNEAQ. Deletions cut 0 bases from V and 1 base from J, with 12 bases between. The CDR3 DNA sequence: TGTGCCAGCAGCTTAGCGCCGAGTAGCGGCCAAGAGACCCAGTACTTC. Translating gives CASSLAPSSGQETQYF.

This clonotype has a count of ten or more. V is TRBV27 and J is TRBJ2-1, with D possibly being TRBD2 (5 bases). This CDR3 contains 14 residues. Germline CDR1 MNHEY, CDR2 SMNVEV (reference sequence). Trimming removed 7 bases from V and 7 bases from J, with 17 bases in between. The CDR3 sequence is CASTSGAHWNEQFF. The CDR3 nucleotides read TGTGCCAGCACCAGCGGCGCACATTGGAATGAGCAGTTCTTC.

The sample holds many counts of this clonotype. V is TRBV20-1 and J is TRBJ2-3, with 10 bases aligning to TRBD2. The J segment lost 4 bases and the V segment lost 7 bases, leaving 11 bases of the junction unmatched. Germline loops: CDR1 DFQATT, CDR2 SNEGSKA (reference sequence). The CDR3 has 15 amino acids. CDR3 in DNA: TGCAGTGTCAGAGCTACTAGCGGGGACTCAGATACGCAGTATTTT. Protein: CSVRATSGDSDTQYF.

There are many counts of this clonotype. The chain combines TRBV10-3 with TRBJ2-7, with 10 nucleotides matching TRBD1. The CDR3 has 17 amino acids. The germline gives CDR1 ENHRY, CDR2 SYGVKD. V lost 3 bases to trimming and J lost 7 bases; unmatched junction nucleotides: 15. The CDR3: CAISENQPGQGLGEQYF. The CDR3 region has the DNA TGTGCCATCAGTGAAAACCAACCGGGACAGGGGTTGGGGGAGCAGTACTTC.

This clonotype showed up many times. The chain is built from TRBV3-1 and TRBJ1-1; D is undetermined. This CDR3 comprises 13 residues. Trimming took off 0 bases at V and 6 bases at J, with 8 bases between the two ends. Germline loops: CDR1 LGHDT, CDR2 YNNKEL (reference sequence). Written as DNA, the CDR3 is TGTGCCAGCAGCCAAGATCACATGGCTGAAGCTTTCTTT. It yields the protein CASSQDHMAEAFF.

The chain recombines TRBV6-5 with TRBJ2-5; D might be TRBD2 (7 bases). This CDR3 region has 13 residues. Germline loops: CDR1 MNHEY, CDR2 SVGAGI. The germline V and J ends were trimmed by 5 bases and 5 bases, with 12 bases remaining between them. DNA for the CDR3: TGTGCCAGCAGTCGGGGGGCGGCGGAGACCCAGTACTTC. Encoded protein: CASSRGAAETQYF.

This clonotype was picked up many times. The rearrangement joins TRBV20-1 to TRBJ1-4; D is perhaps TRBD1 (6 bases). Germline-derived CDR1 and CDR2 are DFQATT and SNEGSKA (reference sequence). This CDR3 has 18 residues. Trimming pared 0 bases from V and 3 bases from J, leaving 20 bases between. The CDR3 spells CSARDRWRGDAANEKLFF. The DNA of the CDR3 is TGCAGTGCTAGAGATCGTTGGAGGGGGGACGCGGCTAATGAAAAACTGTTTTTT.

In its sample, this clonotype was seen many times. V usage is TRBV4-1 and J usage is TRBJ1-1; D unresolved. Germline assignment: CDR1 MGHRA and CDR2 YSYEKL. Deletions cut 7 bases from V and 1 base from J, with 13 bases between. This CDR3 region has 14 residues. The DNA for the CDR3 is TGCGCCAGCAAACACCTTGGAGAGAACACTGAAGCTTTCTTT. It is translated as CASKHLGENTEAFF.

There are many counts of this clonotype. The chain employs TRBV5-1 and TRBJ1-1, with 7 bases that match TRBD1. The junction had 15 bases not matched to a gene; V was cut back by 2 bases and J by 2 bases. The CDR3 runs to 18 residues. The germline V gene has CDR1 SGHRS and CDR2 YFSETQ. The CDR3 DNA reads as TGCGCCAGCAGCTTCGGGGCAGGGGGAGTTGCGGGAAACACTGAAGCTTTCTTT. Its protein product is CASSFGAGGVAGNTEAFF.

This sequence joins TRBV5-1 and TRBJ2-2; D is ambiguous. The ends were cut back, 2 bases at V and 0 bases at J, with 11 bases in the middle. The CDR3 sequence is 16 residues long. Germline V gene lookup returns CDR1 SGHRS and CDR2 YFSETQ. This CDR3 reads CASSFTASANTGELFF. The CDR3 nucleotides are TGCGCCAGCAGCTTTACGGCCAGCGCGAACACCGGGGAGCTGTTTTTT.

Many counts were recorded for this clonotype. The chain employs TRBV2 and TRBJ2-2, with D possibly being TRBD1 or TRBD2 (5 bases each). Germline V gene lookup returns CDR1 SNHLY and CDR2 FYNNEI. Trimming took off 6 bases at V and 4 bases at J, with 15 bases between the two ends. This CDR3 is built from 15 residues. The CDR3 is CASRKGWGSTGELFF. CDR3 bases: TGTGCCAGCAGGAAAGGTTGGGGGAGCACCGGGGAGCTGTTTTTT.

This chain connects TRBV7-2 to TRBJ1-5; tentatively, D is TRBD1 (5 bases). Germline V gene lookup returns CDR1 SGHTA and CDR2 FQGNSA. V gave up 3 bases and J gave up 1 base, with 10 bases separating them. CDR3 size: 15 residues. In DNA form, the CDR3 reads TGTGCCAGCAGCTTTGTTGAGGGGAGCAATCAGCCCCAGCATTTT. Its protein is CASSFVEGSNQPQHF.

This clonotype came up many times. J is TRBJ1-3 and V is TRBV28, with 7 bases that match TRBD1. In germline, CDR1 is MDHEN, CDR2 SYDVKM. The J segment lost 3 bases and the V segment lost 2 bases, leaving 1 base of the junction unmatched. The CDR3 contains 14 residues. The CDR3 nucleotides are TGTGCCAGCAGTTTACAGGGGGTTGGAAACACCATATATTTT. It translates to CASSLQGVGNTIYF.

The chain employs TRBV23-1 and TRBJ2-5; D not certain. TRBV23-1 is marked as an open reading frame, function uncertain. The V and J ends lost 4 bases and 5 bases respectively, with 20 bases between them. This CDR3 is 16 amino acids long. CDR3 coding DNA: TGCGCCAGCAGTCCCAACTCAACGAAGGGTGCGGAGACCCAGTACTTC. Translating it yields CASSPNSTKGAETQYF.

This clonotype showed up many times. V usage is TRBV6-6 and J usage is TRBJ2-7, with D perhaps TRBD2 (5 bases). CDR1 is MNHNY, CDR2 SVGAGI, per germline (reference sequence). Trimming cost V 6 bases and J 6 bases, with 12 bases left between them. This CDR3 is 12 amino acids long. The CDR3 region is CASSPGRSEQYV. CDR3 sequence (DNA): TGTGCCAGCAGCCCGGGAAGATCCGAGCAGTACGTC.

This clonotype was counted at least ten times. The chain recombines TRBV12-3 or TRBV12-4 with TRBJ1-6; unclear D gene. This CDR3 is 12 amino acids long. V lost 6 bases, J lost 6 bases, and 6 bases lay in between. The DNA for the CDR3 is TGTGCCAGCAGGGCCCCTAATTCACCCCTCCACTTT. This gives the protein CASRAPNSPLHF.

At least ten counts were recorded for this clonotype. V is TRBV7-8 and J is TRBJ2-4; 11 bases align to TRBD2. The CDR3 spans 18 residues. Per germline, CDR1 SGHVS and CDR2 FQNEAQ. V shed 6 bases, J shed 0 bases, and the junction held 10 bases outside the gene matches. In DNA form, the CDR3 reads TGTGCCAGCAGTGGGGGGCTAGCGGGGGGATCAGCCAAAAACATTCAGTACTTC. This sequence encodes CASSGGLAGGSAKNIQYF.